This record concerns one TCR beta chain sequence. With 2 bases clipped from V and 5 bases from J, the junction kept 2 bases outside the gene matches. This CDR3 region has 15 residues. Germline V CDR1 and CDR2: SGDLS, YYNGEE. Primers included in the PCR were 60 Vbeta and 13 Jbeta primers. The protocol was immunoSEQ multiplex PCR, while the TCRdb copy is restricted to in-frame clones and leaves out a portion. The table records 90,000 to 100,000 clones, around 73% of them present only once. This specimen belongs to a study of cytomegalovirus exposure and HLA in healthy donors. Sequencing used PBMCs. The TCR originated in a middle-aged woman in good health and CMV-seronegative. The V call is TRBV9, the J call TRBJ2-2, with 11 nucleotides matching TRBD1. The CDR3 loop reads CASSVGTGGTGELFF. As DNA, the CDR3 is TGTGCCAGCAGCGTCGGGACAGGGGGAACCGGGGAGCTGTTTTTT.